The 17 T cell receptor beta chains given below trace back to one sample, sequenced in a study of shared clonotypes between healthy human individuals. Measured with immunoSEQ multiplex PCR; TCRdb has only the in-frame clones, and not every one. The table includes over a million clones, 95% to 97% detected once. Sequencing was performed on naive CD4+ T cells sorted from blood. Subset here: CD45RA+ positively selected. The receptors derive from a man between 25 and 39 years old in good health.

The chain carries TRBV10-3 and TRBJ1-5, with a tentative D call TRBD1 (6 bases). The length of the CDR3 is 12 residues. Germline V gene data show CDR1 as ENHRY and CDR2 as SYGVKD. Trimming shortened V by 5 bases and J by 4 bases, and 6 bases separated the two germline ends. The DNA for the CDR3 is TGTGCCATCAGTCAGGGGAATCAGCCCCAGCATTTT. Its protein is CAISQGNQPQHF.

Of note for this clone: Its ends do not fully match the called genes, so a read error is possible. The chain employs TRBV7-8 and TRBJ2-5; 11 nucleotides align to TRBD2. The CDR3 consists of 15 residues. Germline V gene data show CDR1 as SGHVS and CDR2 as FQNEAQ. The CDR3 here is CASSVAGLAVETQYF. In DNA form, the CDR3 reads TGTGCCAGCAGCGTAGCGGGACTAGCGGTAGAGACCCAGTACTTC.

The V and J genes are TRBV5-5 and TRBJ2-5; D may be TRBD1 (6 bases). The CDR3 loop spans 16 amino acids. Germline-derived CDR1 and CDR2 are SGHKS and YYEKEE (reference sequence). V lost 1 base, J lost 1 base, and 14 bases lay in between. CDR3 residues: CASSLSTGTPQETQYF. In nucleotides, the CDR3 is TGTGCCAGCAGCTTGAGTACAGGGACCCCCCAAGAGACCCAGTACTTC.

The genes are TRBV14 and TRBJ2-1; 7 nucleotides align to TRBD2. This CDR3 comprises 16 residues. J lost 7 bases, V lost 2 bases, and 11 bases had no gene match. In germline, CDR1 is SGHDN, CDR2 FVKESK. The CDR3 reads CASSQPSGIGNNEQFF. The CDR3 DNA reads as TGTGCCAGCAGCCAACCGAGCGGGATCGGAAATAATGAGCAGTTCTTC.

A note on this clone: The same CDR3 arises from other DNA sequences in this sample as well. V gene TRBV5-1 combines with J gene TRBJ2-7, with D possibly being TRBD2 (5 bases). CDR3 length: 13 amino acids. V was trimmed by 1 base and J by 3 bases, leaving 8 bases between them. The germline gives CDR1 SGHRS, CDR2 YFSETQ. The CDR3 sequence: CASSLLGSYEQYF. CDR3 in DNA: TGCGCCAGCAGCTTGCTGGGGAGCTACGAGCAGTACTTC. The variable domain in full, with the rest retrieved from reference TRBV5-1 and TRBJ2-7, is KAGVTQTPRYLIKTRGQQVTLSCSPISGHRSVSWYQQTPGQGLQFLFEYFSETQRNKGNFPGRFSGRQFSNSRSEMNVSTLELGDSALYLCASSLLGSYEQYFGPGTRLTVT.

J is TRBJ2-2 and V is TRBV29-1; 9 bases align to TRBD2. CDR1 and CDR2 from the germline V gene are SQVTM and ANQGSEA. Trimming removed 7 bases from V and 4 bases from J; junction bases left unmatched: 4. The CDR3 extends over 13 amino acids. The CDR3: CSGLAGTTGELFF. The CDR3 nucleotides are TGCAGCGGGCTAGCGGGAACCACCGGGGAGCTGTTTTTT.

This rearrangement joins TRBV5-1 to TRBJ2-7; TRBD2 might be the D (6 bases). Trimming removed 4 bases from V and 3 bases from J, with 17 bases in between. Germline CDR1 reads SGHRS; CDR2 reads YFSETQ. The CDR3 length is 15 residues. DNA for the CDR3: TGCGCCAGCAGCAGTAGTGGGACTGGGGTCTACGAGCAGTACTTC. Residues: CASSSSGTGVYEQYF.

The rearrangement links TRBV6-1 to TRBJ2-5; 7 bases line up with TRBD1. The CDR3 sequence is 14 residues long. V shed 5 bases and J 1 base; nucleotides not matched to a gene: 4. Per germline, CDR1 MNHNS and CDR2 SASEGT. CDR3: CASSKGDSQETQYF. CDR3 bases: TGTGCCAGCAGTAAGGGGGACAGCCAAGAGACCCAGTACTTC.

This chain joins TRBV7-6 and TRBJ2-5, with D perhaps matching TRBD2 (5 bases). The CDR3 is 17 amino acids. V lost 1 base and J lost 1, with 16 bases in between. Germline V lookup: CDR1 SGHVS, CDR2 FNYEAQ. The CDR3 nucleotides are TGTGCCAGCAGCTTAGGCGTGGCTAGCAGACTCCAAGAGACCCAGTACTTC. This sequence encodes CASSLGVASRLQETQYF.

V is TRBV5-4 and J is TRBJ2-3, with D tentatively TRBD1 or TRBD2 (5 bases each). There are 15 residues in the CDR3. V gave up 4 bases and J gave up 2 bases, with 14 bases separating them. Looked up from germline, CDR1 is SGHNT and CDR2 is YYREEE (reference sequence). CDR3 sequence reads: CASSVGTSNTDTQYF. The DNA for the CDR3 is TGTGCCAGCAGCGTCGGGACCTCAAACACAGATACGCAGTATTTT.

CDR3 in DNA: TGCGCCAGCAGCCAAACTAGACAGGGGTTTCCCGGGGAGCTGTTTTTT. This translates into CASSQTRQGFPGELFF. The chain couples TRBV5-1 to TRBJ2-2; 8 nucleotides align to TRBD1. Trimming took 4 bases from V and 6 from J; bases not matched to a gene: 11. Germline loops: CDR1 SGHRS, CDR2 YFSETQ. There are 16 residues in the CDR3. Full variable domain (outside the CDR3, taken from reference TRBV5-1 and TRBJ2-2): KAGVTQTPRYLIKTRGQQVTLSCSPISGHRSVSWYQQTPGQGLQFLFEYFSETQRNKGNFPGRFSGRQFSNSRSEMNVSTLELGDSALYLCASSQTRQGFPGELFFGEGSRLTVL.

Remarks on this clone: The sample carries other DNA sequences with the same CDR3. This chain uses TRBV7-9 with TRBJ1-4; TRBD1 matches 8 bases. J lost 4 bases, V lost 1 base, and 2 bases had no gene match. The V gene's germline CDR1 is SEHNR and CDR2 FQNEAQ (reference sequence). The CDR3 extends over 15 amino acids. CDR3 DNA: TGTGCCAGCAGCTTAGGCGACAGGGGTAATGAAAAACTGTTTTTT. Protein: CASSLGDRGNEKLFF.

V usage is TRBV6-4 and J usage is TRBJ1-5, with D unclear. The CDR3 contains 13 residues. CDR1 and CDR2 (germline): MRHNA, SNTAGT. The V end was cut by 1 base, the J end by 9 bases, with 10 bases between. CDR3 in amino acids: CASSDFPGLPQHF. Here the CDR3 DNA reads TGTGCCAGCAGTGACTTTCCGGGCCTGCCCCAGCATTTT.

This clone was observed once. CDR3 nucleotide sequence: TGTGCCAGCAGCTTAGCGCTAAACAGGGTAAACACTGAAGCTTTCTTT. Protein sequence: CASSLALNRVNTEAFF. The genes are TRBV7-2 and TRBJ1-1; D may be TRBD1 (6 bases). Per germline, CDR1 SGHTA and CDR2 FQGNSA. The CDR3 totals 16 residues. Trimming cost V 0 bases and J 2 bases, with 13 bases left between them. Filled out from reference TRBV7-2 and TRBJ1-1, the complete variable domain reads GAGVSQSPSNKVTEKGKDVELRCDPISGHTALYWYRQSLGQGLEFLIYFQGNSAPDKSGLPSDRFSAERTGGSVSTLTIQRTQQEDSAVYLCASSLALNRVNTEAFFGQGTRLTVV.

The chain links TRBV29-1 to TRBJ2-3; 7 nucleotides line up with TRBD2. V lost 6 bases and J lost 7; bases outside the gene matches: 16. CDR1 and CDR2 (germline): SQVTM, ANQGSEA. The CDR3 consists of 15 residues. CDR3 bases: TGCAGCGTCCCCACATTGGCGGGAGTACTCAATACGCAGTATTTT. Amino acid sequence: CSVPTLAGVLNTQYF.

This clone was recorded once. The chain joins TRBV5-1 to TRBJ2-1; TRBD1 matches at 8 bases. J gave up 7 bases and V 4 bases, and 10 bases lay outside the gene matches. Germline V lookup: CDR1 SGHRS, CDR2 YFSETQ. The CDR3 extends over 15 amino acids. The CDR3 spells CASSGGTGRANEQFF. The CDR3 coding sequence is TGCGCCAGCAGCGGGGGGACAGGACGTGCGAATGAGCAGTTCTTC.

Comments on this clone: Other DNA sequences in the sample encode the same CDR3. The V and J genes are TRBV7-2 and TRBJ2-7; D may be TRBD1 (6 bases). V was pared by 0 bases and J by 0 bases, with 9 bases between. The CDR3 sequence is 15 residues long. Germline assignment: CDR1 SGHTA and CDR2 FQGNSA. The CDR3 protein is CASSLARQDSYEQYF. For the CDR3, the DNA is TGTGCCAGCAGCTTAGCGCGACAGGACTCCTACGAGCAGTACTTC.